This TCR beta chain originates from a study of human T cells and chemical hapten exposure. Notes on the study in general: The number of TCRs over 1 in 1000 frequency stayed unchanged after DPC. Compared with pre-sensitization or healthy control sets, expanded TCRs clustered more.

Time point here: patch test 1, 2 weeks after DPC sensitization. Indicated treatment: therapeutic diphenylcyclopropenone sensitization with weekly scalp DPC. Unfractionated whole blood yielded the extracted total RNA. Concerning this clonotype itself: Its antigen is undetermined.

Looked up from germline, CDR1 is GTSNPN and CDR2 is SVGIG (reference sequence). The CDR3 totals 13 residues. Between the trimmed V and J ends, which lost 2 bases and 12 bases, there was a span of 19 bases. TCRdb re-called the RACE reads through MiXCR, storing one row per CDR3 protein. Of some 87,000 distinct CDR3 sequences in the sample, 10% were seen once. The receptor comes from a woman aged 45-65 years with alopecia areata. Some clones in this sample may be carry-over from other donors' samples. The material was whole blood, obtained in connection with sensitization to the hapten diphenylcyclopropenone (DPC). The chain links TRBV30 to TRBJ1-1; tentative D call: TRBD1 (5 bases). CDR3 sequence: CAWSLLGTSRTFF. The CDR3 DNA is TGTGCCTGGAGTCTTTTGGGGACCAGTCGAACTTTCTTT.